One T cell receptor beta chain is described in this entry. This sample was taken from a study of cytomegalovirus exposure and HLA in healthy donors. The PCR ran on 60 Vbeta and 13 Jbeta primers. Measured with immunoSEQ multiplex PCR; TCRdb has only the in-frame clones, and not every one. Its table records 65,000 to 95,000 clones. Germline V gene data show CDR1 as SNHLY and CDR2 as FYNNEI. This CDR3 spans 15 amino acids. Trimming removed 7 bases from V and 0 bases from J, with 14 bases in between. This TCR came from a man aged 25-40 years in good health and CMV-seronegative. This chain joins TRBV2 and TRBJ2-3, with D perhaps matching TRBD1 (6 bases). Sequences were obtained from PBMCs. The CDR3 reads CASKVGDISTDTQYF. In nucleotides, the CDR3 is TGTGCCAGCAAGGTGGGGGACATAAGCACAGATACGCAGTATTTT. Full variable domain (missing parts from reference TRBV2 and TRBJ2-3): EPEVTQTPSHQVTQMGQEVILRCVPISNHLYFYWYRQILGQKVEFLVSFYNNEISEKSEIFDDQFSVERPDGSNFTLKIRSTKLEDSAMYFCASKVGDISTDTQYFGPGTRLTVL.